The 16 T cell receptor beta chains listed next were all sequenced from one sample in a study of vaccination and CD4 T cells after COVID-19 (dated by TCRdb to the early 2020s). For these TCRs, the target antigens are not known. The method behind the library was PCR. Sequencing relied on an Illumina iSeq 100. DNA from cultured CD4+ T cells was subjected to TCR sequencing with the Oncomine TCR Beta short-read assay at the Johns Hopkins FTIC core. The public reads were quality trimmed at Q25 with fastp and then assembled into clones with MiXCR by TCRdb, keeping productive beta chains. When rows share a CDR3 protein, they turn into one entry using the most common DNA and genes. The sample profile shows about 16,000 distinct CDR3 sequences; around 74% of them were found once. Around 8.7% of the sample goes to the ten largest clones. The treatment or condition tag for this specimen amounts to: approximately 9-day PBMC culture with coronavirus spike peptide pools or control peptides (ViraFEST assay).

The sample in question was CD4+ T cells from blood, cultured in vitro, obtained after SARS-CoV-2 vaccination. The receptor set was obtained from a human donor who received a COVID-19 vaccine.

The CDR3 sequence is CSARDLTAAAEAFF. In DNA form, the CDR3 reads TGCAGTGCTAGAGATTTAACCGCGGCGGCTGAAGCTTTCTTT. The chain links TRBV20-1 to TRBJ1-1; D ambiguous. The V end lost 0 bases, the J end lost 6 bases, and 14 bases lay between the germline ends. This CDR3 contains 14 residues. CDR1 and CDR2 (germline): DFQATT, SNEGSKA (reference sequence).

The gene calls are TRBV24-1 and TRBJ1-5; tentative D call: TRBD1 (6 bases). V lost 1 base to trimming and J lost 4 bases, with 16 bases between them. CDR3 size: 17 residues. In germline, CDR1 is KGHDR, CDR2 SFDVKD. CDR3 residues: CATSDFLRGIGNQPQHF. CDR3 in DNA: TGTGCCACCAGTGATTTTCTCAGGGGAATAGGGAATCAGCCCCAGCATTTT.

This chain links TRBV24-1 with TRBJ1-4, with D hard to call. The V end lost 3 bases, the J end lost 9 bases, and 7 bases lay between the germline ends. Germline assignment: CDR1 KGHDR and CDR2 SFDVKD. The length of the CDR3 is 12 residues. CDR3 residues: CATSDATQKLFF. CDR3 DNA: TGTGCCACCAGTGATGCGACACAAAAACTGTTTTTT.

CDR3 sequence: CASSAGIQETQYF. For the CDR3, the DNA is TGTGCCAGCAGCGCAGGGATCCAAGAGACCCAGTACTTC. V and J are TRBV5-4 and TRBJ2-5, with D perhaps matching TRBD1 (5 bases). CDR1 and CDR2 (germline): SGHNT, YYREEE (reference sequence). CDR3 length equals 13 residues. V lost 4 bases and J lost 1, with 8 bases in between.

The chain recombines TRBV5-1 with TRBJ2-5; 7 bases align to TRBD2. This CDR3 is built from 16 residues. V lost 4 bases, J lost 4 bases, and 13 bases stayed unmatched. CDR1 and CDR2 from the germline V gene are SGHRS and YFSETQ. The CDR3 protein is CASSSGRGDQGETQYF. The CDR3 DNA follows: TGCGCCAGCAGCAGTGGACGGGGGGACCAAGGAGAGACCCAGTACTTC.

The V and J genes are TRBV12-3 or TRBV12-4 and TRBJ1-2; D call uncertain. Between the trimmed V and J ends, which lost 3 bases and 6 bases, there was a span of 11 bases. The CDR3 covers 13 residues. CDR3 nucleotide sequence: TGTGCCAGCAGTTTTGGCAGAGGCAATGGCTACACCTTC. It encodes CASSFGRGNGYTF.

This clonotype appeared once. The chain recombines TRBV2 with TRBJ1-1; 9 bases fit TRBD1. The CDR3 loop spans 16 amino acids. Germline V gene sequence: CDR1 SNHLY, CDR2 FYNNEI. J was trimmed by 8 bases and V by 1 base; bases with no gene match: 11. In DNA form, the CDR3 reads TGTGCCAGCAGTGAAGAGGGACAGGGTCTAGACGCCGAAGCTTTCTTT. This sequence encodes CASSEEGQGLDAEAFF.

The rearrangement joins TRBV20-1 to TRBJ2-7, with a weak D call TRBD1 (6 bases). Germline CDR1 reads DFQATT; CDR2 reads SNEGSKA (reference sequence). The length of the CDR3 is 13 residues. V lost 3 bases, J lost 5 bases, and 14 bases lay in between. CDR3 sequence: CSASMWGRDEQYF. In nucleotides, the CDR3 is TGCAGTGCTAGTATGTGGGGGCGGGACGAGCAGTACTTC.

This chain uses TRBV20-1 with TRBJ2-3, with 7 bases fitting TRBD1. CDR3 length: 15 residues. The germline gives CDR1 DFQATT, CDR2 SNEGSKA (reference sequence). Unmatched junction bases numbered 10, after V lost 3 bases and J lost 4 bases. CDR3 residues: CSASDDRAFADTQYF. The CDR3 nucleotides are TGCAGTGCTAGTGATGACAGGGCGTTTGCAGATACGCAGTATTTT.

This chain uses TRBV20-1 with TRBJ2-1; 7 bases line up with TRBD2. Germline CDR1 and CDR2: DFQATT and SNEGSKA (reference sequence). The ends lost 1 base at V and 7 bases at J; junction bases unmatched: 19. This CDR3 is built from 18 residues. The CDR3: CSARGTSLDRVRENEQFF. CDR3 bases: TGCAGTGCTAGAGGGACTAGTTTGGACCGGGTGCGGGAAAATGAGCAGTTCTTC.

The sample holds one count of this clonotype. The gene calls are TRBV25-1 and TRBJ1-2; no clear D. V gave up 6 bases and J gave up 2 bases, with 10 bases separating them. Germline lookup yields CDR1 MGHDK and CDR2 SYGVNS. The CDR3 consists of 13 residues. CDR3 protein: CASSKTWNYGYTF. Written as DNA, the CDR3 is TGTGCCAGCAGCAAAACATGGAACTATGGCTACACCTTC.

This rearrangement joins TRBV7-2 to TRBJ2-5; 14 bases align to TRBD2. The ends lost 5 bases at V and 5 bases at J; junction bases unmatched: 19. In germline, CDR1 is SGHTA, CDR2 FQGNSA. The CDR3 runs 20 residues. The CDR3 loop is CASSPRYPGLAGGPRETQYF. Written as DNA, the CDR3 is TGTGCCAGCAGCCCTCGGTACCCAGGACTAGCGGGGGGCCCCAGGGAGACCCAGTACTTC.

The chain is built from TRBV20-1 and TRBJ2-4; maybe TRBD1 (5 bases). This CDR3 is 12 amino acids long. Germline values: CDR1 DFQATT, CDR2 SNEGSKA (reference sequence). The CDR3 sequence is CSATVAKNIQYF. The DNA for the CDR3 is TGCAGCGCGACAGTAGCCAAAAACATTCAGTACTTC.

The chain links TRBV6-1 to TRBJ1-5, with TRBD1 matching over 11 bases. The CDR3 is 15 residues long. Germline V gives CDR1 MNHNS, CDR2 SASEGT. V shed 5 bases and J 4 bases; nucleotides not matched to a gene: 4. CDR3 residues: CASSPGQGGNQPQHF. The CDR3 region has the DNA TGTGCCAGCAGTCCGGGACAGGGGGGAAATCAGCCCCAGCATTTT.

A single count supports this clonotype. The J gene is TRBJ2-5, the V gene TRBV7-6; 10 bases match TRBD1. The germline V gene encodes CDR1 SGHVS and CDR2 FNYEAQ. This CDR3 region has 14 residues. V trimming: 4 bases; J trimming: 3 bases; junction bases outside the gene matches: 2. The CDR3 region is CASSSGTGEETQYF. As DNA, the CDR3 is TGTGCCAGCAGCTCCGGGACAGGGGAAGAGACCCAGTACTTC.

The chain is built from TRBV20-1 and TRBJ2-1; 8 bases map to TRBD1. V lost 1 base and J lost 9; bases outside the gene matches: 14. CDR1 is DFQATT, CDR2 SNEGSKA, per germline (reference sequence). This CDR3 contains 16 residues. CDR3 bases: TGCAGTGCTAGAGCCCTTGAGGGGACAGGAATTGGTGAGCAGTTCTTC. It yields the protein CSARALEGTGIGEQFF.